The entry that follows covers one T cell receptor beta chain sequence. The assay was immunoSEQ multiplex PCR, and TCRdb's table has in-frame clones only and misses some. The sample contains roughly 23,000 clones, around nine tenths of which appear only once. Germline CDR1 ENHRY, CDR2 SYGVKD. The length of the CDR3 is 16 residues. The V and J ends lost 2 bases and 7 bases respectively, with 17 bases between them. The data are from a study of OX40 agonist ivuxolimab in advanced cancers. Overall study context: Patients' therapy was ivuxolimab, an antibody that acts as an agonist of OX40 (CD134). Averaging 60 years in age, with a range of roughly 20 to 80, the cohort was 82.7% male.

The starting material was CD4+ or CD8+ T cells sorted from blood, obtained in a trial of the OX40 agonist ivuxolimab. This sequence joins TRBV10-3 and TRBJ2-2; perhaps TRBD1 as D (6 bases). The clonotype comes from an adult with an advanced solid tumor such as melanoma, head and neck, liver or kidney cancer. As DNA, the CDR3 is TGTGCCATCAGTGAGGAAACAGGGTCTGGGGTCGGGGAGCTGTTTTTT. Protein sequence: CAISEETGSGVGELFF.